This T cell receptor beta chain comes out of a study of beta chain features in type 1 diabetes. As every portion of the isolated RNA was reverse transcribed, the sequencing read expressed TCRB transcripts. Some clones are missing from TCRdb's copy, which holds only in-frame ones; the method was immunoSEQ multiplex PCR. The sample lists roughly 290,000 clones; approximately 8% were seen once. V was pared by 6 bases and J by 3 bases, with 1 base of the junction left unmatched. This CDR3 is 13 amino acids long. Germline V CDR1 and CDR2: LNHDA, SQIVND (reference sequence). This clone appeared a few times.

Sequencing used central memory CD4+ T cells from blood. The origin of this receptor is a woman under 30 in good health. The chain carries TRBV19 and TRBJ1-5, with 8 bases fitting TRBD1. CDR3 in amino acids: CASRDRDNQPQHF. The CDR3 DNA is TGTGCCAGTAGGGACAGGGACAATCAGCCCCAGCATTTT.